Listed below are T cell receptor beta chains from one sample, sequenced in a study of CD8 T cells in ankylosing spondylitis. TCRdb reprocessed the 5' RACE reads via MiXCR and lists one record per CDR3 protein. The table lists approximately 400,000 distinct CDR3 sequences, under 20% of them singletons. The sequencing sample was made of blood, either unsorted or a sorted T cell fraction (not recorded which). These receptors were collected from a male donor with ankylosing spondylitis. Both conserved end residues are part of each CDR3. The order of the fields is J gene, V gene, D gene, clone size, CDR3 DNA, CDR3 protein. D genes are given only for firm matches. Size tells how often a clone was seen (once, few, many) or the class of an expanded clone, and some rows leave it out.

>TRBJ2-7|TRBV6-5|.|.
TGTGCCAGCAGTTACCAGGGGCTCGACGAGCAGTACTTC
CASSYQGLDEQYF
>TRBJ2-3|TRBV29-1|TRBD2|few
TGCAGCGTTCGAGCGGGGGTGGGAGATACGCAGTATTTT
CSVRAGVGDTQYF
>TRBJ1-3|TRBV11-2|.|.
TGTGCCAGCAGCTTATGGGAGGGAGCTGGAAACACCATATATTTT
CASSLWEGAGNTIYF
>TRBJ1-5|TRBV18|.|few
TGTGCCAGCTCACCGGGGGGGTATAGCAATCAGCCCCAGCATTTT
CASSPGGYSNQPQHF
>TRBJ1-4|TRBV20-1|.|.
TGCAGTGCTAGAGGCAACGAGGCAGGGGTGAATGAAAAACTGTTTTTT
CSARGNEAGVNEKLFF
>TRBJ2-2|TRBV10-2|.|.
TGCGCCAGCATGCAGTCCCGGAACACCGGGGAGCTGTTTTTT
CASMQSRNTGELFF
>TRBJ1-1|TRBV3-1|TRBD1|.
TGTGCCAGCAGCCAAGTACAGGGGGCTGGTGAAGCTTTCTTT
CASSQVQGAGEAFF
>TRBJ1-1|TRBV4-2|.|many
TGTGCCAGCAGCCAAGATGTCGGGAGGAACACTGAAGCTTTCTTT
CASSQDVGRNTEAFF
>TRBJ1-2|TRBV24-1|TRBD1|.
TGTGCCACCAGTGATTCGGACAGGGGGCCTCAGGGCTACACCTTC
CATSDSDRGPQGYTF
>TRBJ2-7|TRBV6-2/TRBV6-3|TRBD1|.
TGTGCCAGCAGCTCTGGACAGGGGTGGCAGTACTTC
CASSSGQGWQYF
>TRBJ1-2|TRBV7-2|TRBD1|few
TGTGCCAGCAGCCCGCGACAGGGCTATGGCTACACCTTC
CASSPRQGYGYTF
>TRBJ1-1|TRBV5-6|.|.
TGTGCCAGCAGCTTGCGGTCGACCAGGGGACGCACTGAAGCTTTCTTT
CASSLRSTRGRTEAFF
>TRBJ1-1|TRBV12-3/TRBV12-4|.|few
TGTGCCAGCAGTTTATGGGCAGGGAGGGGTGAAGCTTTCTTT
CASSLWAGRGEAFF
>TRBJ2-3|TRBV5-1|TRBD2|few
TGCGCCAGCAGCCAACTAGCGGGGGGGTTTCCGAGCACAGATACGCAGTATTTT
CASSQLAGGFPSTDTQYF
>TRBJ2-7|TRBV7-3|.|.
TGTGCCAGCAGCTTATACGGCCCCTCCACTAACGAGCAGTACTTC
CASSLYGPSTNEQYF
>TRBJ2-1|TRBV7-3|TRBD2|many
TGTGCCAGCAGCCCCCAAGGGGGACTAGCTCCGGGGCAGTTCTTC
CASSPQGGLAPGQFF
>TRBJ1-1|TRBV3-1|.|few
TGTGCCAGCAGCCATCCCTCACAGCGGGGGGCTGAAGCTTTCTTT
CASSHPSQRGAEAFF
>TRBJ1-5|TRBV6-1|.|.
TGTGCCAGCAGTGAATTGGTCACCCAGCATTTT
CASSELVTQHF
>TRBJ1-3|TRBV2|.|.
TGTGCCAGCAGTGATCTAGGTTCTGGAAACACCATATATTTT
CASSDLGSGNTIYF
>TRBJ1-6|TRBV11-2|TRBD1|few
TGTGCCAGCAACTCCGAATGGGGGACAGATAATTCACCCCTCCACTTT
CASNSEWGTDNSPLHF
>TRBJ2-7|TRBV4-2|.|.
TGTGCCAGCAGCCCCGGTCAGGGGTATCTGTACGAGCAGTACTTC
CASSPGQGYLYEQYF
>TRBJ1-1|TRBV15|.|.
TGTGCCACCAGCAGAGATTGGGGAAACACTGAAGCTTTCTTT
CATSRDWGNTEAFF
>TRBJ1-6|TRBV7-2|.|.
TGTGCCAGCAGCTTACGGAGAGTCGGCAATTCACCCCTCCACTTT
CASSLRRVGNSPLHF
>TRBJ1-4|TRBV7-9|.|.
TGTGCCAGCACCAGAGGGGGAACTAATGAAAAACTGTTTTTT
CASTRGGTNEKLFF
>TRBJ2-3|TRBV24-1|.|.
TGTGCCACCAGACCGGCGGGAAACACAGATACGCAGTATTTT
CATRPAGNTDTQYF
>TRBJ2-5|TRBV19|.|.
TGTGCCAGTAGTACCTCGGACGCCCGGCGAGAGACCCAGTACTTC
CASSTSDARRETQYF
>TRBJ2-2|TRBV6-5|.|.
TGTGCCAGCAGTTATAGGGGGGAGGGCGGGGAGCTGTTTTTT
CASSYRGEGGELFF
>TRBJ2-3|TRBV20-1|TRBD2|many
TGCAGTGCTAGAGGGGGGCTAGCGGGGGGAATTGATACGCAGTATTTT
CSARGGLAGGIDTQYF
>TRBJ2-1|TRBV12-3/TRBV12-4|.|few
TGTGCCAGCAGTTTCCGGCTGGGATACAAGGGCAATGAGCAGTTCTTC
CASSFRLGYKGNEQFF
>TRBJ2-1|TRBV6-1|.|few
TGTGCCAGCAGTGAAGAAGGGATCCATGAGCAGTTCTTC
CASSEEGIHEQFF
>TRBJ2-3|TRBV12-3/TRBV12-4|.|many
TGTGCCAGCAGTTTAGCACTACCAGATACGCAGTATTTT
CASSLALPDTQYF
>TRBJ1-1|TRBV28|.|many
TGTGCCAGCAGTCTACCGAACACTGAAGCTTTCTTT
CASSLPNTEAFF
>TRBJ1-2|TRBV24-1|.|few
TGTGCCACCAGTCTGGCAGGGCCCTCTCCTTATGGCTACACCTTC
CATSLAGPSPYGYTF
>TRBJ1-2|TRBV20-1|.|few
TGCAGTGCTAGAGATGGGGGGGTGGCCTCTAACTATGGCTACACCTTC
CSARDGGVASNYGYTF
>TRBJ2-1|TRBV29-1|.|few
TGCAGCGTTCCTGTTACCGGAAGGTACAATGAGCAGTTCTTC
CSVPVTGRYNEQFF
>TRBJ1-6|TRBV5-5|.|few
TGTGCCAGCAGTAGGGAGCCGCGGACGGGAGAAAATTCACCCCTCCACTTT
CASSREPRTGENSPLHF
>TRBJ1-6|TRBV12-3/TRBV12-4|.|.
TGTGCCAGCAGTTTTGAGGGCGGGATTAATTCACCCCTCCACTTT
CASSFEGGINSPLHF
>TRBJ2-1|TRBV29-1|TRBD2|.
TGCAGCGTCAATCTGGGCGGGGGTGAGCAGTTCTTC
CSVNLGGGEQFF
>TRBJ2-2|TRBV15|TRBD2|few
TGTGCCACCAGCAGAGTGCCTAGCGGAGGCACCGGGGAGCTGTTTTTT
CATSRVPSGGTGELFF